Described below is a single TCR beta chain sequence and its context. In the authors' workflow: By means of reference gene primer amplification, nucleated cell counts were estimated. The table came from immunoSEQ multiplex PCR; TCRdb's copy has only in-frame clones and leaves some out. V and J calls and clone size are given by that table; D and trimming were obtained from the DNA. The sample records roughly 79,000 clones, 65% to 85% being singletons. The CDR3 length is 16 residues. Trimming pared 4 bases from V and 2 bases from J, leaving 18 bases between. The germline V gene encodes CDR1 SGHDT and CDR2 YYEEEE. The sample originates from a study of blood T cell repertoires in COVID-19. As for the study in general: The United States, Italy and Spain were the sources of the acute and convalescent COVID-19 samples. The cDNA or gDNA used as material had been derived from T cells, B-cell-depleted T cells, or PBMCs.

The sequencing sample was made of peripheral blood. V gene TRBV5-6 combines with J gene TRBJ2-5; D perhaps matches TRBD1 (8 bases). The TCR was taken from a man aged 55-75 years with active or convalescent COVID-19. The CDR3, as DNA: TGTGCCAGCAGCCCGATAGGACAGGGAGGGCAAGAGACCCAGTACTTC. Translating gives CASSPIGQGGQETQYF. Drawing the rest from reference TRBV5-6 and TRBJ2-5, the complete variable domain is DAGVTQSPTHLIKTRGQQVTLRCSPKSGHDTVSWYQQALGQGPQFIFQYYEEEERQRGNFPDRFSGHQFPNYSSELNVNALLLGDSALYLCASSPIGQGGQETQYFGPGTRLLVL.